This TCR beta chain was captured in a study of response to subunit inactivated influenza vaccine. Regarding the study as a whole: Only a handful of new T cells, the authors suggested, are recruited with each seasonal influenza vaccination.

V was clipped by 0 bases and J by 2 bases; unmatched bases: 9. The germline V gene has CDR1 WNHNN and CDR2 SYGVQD (reference sequence). The CDR3 is made up of 18 amino acids. The sample holds many counts of this clonotype. Its antigen is unidentified. TCRdb re-analysed the RT-PCR reads in MiXCR, keeping a single row per CDR3 protein. Among 170,000 or so distinct CDR3 sequences listed, around 10% were seen once. The genes are TRBV10-1 and TRBJ2-3; 9 bases map to TRBD1. The receptor was derived from a man in his fifties or sixties who received an inactivated influenza vaccine. The specimen was CD8+ T cells sorted from PBMCs, collected around 2 years after vaccination. CDR3 in DNA: TGCGCCAGCAGTGAGTCGGTACCGGGACAGGGAGCCACAGATACGCAGTATTTT. Translating it yields CASSESVPGQGATDTQYF.